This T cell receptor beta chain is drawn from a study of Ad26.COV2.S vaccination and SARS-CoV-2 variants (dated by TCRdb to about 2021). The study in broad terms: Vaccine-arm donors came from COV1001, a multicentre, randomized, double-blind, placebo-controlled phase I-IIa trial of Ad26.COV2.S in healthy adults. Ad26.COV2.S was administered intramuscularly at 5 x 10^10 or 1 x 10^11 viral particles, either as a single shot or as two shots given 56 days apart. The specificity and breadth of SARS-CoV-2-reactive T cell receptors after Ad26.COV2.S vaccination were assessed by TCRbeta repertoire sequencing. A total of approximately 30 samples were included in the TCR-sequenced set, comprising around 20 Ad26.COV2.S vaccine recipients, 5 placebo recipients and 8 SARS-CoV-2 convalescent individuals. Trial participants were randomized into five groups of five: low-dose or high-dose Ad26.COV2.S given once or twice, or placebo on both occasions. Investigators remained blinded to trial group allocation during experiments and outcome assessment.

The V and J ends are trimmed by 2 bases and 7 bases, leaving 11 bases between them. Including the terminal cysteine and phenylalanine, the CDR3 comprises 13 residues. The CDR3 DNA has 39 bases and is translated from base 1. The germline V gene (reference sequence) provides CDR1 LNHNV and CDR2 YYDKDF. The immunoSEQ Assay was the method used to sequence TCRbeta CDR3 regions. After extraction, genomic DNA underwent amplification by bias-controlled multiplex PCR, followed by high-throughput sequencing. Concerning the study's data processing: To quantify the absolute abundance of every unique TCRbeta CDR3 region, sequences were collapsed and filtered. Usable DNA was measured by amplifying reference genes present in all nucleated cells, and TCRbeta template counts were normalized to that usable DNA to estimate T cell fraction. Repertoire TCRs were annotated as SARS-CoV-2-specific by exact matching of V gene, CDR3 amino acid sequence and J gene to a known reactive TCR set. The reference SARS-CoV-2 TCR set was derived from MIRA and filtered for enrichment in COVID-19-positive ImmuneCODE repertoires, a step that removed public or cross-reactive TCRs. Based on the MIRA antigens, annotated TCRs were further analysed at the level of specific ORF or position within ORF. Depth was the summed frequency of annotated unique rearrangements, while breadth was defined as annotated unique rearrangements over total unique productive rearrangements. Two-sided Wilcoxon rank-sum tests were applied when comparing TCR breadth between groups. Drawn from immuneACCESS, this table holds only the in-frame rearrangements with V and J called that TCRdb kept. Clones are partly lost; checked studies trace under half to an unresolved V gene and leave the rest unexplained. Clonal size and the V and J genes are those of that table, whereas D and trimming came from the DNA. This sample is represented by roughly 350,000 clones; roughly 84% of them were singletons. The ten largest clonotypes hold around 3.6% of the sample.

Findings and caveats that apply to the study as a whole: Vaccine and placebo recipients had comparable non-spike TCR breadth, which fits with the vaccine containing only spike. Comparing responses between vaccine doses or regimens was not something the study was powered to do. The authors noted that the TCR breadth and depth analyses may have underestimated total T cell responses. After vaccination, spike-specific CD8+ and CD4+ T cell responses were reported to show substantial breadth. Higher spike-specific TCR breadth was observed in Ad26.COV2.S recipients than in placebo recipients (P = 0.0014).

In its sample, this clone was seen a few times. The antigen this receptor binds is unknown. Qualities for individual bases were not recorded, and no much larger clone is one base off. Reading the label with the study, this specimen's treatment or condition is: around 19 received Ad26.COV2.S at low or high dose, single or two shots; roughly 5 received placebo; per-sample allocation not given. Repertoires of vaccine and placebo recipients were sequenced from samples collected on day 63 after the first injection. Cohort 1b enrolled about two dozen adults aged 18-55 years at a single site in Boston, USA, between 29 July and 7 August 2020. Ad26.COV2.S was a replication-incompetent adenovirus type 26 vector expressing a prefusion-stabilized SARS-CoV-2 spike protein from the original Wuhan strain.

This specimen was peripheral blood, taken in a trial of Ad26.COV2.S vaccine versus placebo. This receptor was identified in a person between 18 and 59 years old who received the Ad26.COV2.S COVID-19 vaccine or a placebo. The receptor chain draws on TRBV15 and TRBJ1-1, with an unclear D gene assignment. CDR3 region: CATSRWLGIEAFF. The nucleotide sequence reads TGTGCCACCAGCAGATGGCTTGGAATTGAAGCTTTCTTT.